This note documents a single T cell receptor beta chain sequence. This sample is part of a study of CD8 T cells in Susac syndrome. Reverse transcription used roughly 0.45 to 1 ug RNA and random hexamers. A multiplex approach, immunoSEQ multiplex PCR, amplified TCR beta CDR3 across 54 Vbeta and 13 Jbeta. TCRdb analysed the immunoSEQ multiplex PCR reads with MiXCR anew, one entry per CDR3 protein. Found here are 95,000 to 150,000 distinct CDR3 sequences, 80% to 95% of them singletons; the top ten hold roughly 0.32%. The CDR3 sequence is 18 residues long. V lost 0 bases to trimming and J lost 0 bases; unmatched junction nucleotides: 8. Looked up from germline, CDR1 is MNHEY and CDR2 is SVGAGI. Stable or active relapsing-remitting multiple sclerosis, untreated and meeting revised McDonald criteria, defined the controls. Negative isolation yielded CD4+ and CD8+ T cells, and FACS enriched TEMRA cells.

Input material: CD8+ T cells from PBMCs. This TCR came from a human donor with multiple sclerosis. The V and J genes are TRBV6-5 and TRBJ2-1; 7 nucleotides align to TRBD1. The CDR3 sequence is CASSYSPGQPSSYNEQFF. As DNA, the CDR3 is TGTGCCAGCAGTTACTCTCCGGGACAGCCCAGCTCCTACAATGAGCAGTTCTTC.